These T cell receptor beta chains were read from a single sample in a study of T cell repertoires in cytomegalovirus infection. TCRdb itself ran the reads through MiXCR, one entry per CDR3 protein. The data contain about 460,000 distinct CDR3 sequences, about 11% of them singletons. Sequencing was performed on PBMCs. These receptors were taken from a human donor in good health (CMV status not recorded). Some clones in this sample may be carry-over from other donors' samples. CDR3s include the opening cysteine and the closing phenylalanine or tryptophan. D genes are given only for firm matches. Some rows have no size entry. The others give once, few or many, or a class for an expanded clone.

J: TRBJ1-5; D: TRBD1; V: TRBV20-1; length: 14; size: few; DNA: TGCAGTGCTATGGGACAGGGTAGCAATCAGCCCCAGCATTTT; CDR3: CSAMGQGSNQPQHF
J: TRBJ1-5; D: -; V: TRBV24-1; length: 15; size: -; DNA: TGTGCCACCCAAGCTAGGGAGGGCGGAAATCAGCCCCAGCATTTT; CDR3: CATQAREGGNQPQHF
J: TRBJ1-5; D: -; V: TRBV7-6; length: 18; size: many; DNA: TGTGCCAGCAGCCAGACCATATCCGGGGGCTATAGCAATCAGCCCCAGCATTTT; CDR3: CASSQTISGGYSNQPQHF
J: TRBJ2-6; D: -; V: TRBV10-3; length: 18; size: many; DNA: TGTGCCATCAGTGCCAGGACCATCGAAGTTCCCGGGGCCAACGTCCTGACTTTC; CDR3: CAISARTIEVPGANVLTF
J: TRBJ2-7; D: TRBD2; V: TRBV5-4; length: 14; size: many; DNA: TGTGCCAGCAGTCCGGGGGGGACTCCCTACGAGCAGTACTTC; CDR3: CASSPGGTPYEQYF
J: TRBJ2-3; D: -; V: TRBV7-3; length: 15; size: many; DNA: TGTGCCAGCAGGCCAGGGGGGGGCGGCACAGATACGCAGTATTTT; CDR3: CASRPGGGGTDTQYF
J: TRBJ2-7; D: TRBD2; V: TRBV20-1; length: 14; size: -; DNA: TGCAGTGCTACTCCCCGGGGGGGGGAGTACGAGCAGTACTTC; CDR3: CSATPRGGEYEQYF
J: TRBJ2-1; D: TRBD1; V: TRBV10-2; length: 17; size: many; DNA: TGCGCCAGCAGTGAGTCCTATGGGACAGGGTCTTGGAATGAGCAGTTCTTC; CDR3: CASSESYGTGSWNEQFF
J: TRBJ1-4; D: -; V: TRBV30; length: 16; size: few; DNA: TGTGCCTGGAGTGTACCCCAGGCCGACCGAAATGAAAAACTGTTTTTT; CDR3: CAWSVPQADRNEKLFF
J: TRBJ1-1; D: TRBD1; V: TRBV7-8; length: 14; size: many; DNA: TGTGCCAGCAGCCTAGACAGGGCGACCACTGAAGCTTTCTTT; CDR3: CASSLDRATTEAFF
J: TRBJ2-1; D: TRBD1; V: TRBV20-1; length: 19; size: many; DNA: TGCAGTGCTAGAGTTTTCGGGACACCGACAGGGGGAGGGTACAATGAGCAGTTCTTC; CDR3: CSARVFGTPTGGGYNEQFF
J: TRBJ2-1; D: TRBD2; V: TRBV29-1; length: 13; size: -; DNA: TGCAGCCCCCGTAGGCTAGCGGGAGAGGAGCAGTTCTTC; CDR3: CSPRRLAGEEQFF
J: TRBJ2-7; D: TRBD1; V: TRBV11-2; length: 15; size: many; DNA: TGTGCCAGCAGCTCCCTCGGGACAGGGGAGCGCGAGCAGTACTTC; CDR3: CASSSLGTGEREQYF
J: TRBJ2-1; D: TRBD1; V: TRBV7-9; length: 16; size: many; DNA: TGTGCCAGCAGCTCTTGGGACAGGGGGCCCCGCCGTGAGCAGTTCTTC; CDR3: CASSSWDRGPRREQFF
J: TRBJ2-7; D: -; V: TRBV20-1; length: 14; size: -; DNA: TGCAGTGCTAGAGTGTCTTTAAGCTCCTACGAGCAGTACTTC; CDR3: CSARVSLSSYEQYF
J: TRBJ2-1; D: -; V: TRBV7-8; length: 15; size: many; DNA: TGTGCCAGCAGCCCCACTAGCCTTCAGATTATAGAGCAGTTCTTC; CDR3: CASSPTSLQIIEQFF
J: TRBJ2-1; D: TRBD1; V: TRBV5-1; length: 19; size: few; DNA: TGCGCCAGCAGCCCCCGGGGACAGGGAGCTTTATTCGGCTACAATGAGCAGTTCTTC; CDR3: CASSPRGQGALFGYNEQFF
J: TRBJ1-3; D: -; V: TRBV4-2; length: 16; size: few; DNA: TGTGCCAGCAGCCAACCTTTACAGGGAACAGGAAACACCATATATTTT; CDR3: CASSQPLQGTGNTIYF
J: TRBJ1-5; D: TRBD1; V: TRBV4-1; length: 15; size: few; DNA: TGCGCCAGCAGCAAGGACCCAGGGGGCCATCAGCCCCAGCATTTT; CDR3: CASSKDPGGHQPQHF
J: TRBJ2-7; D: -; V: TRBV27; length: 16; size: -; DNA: TGTGCCAGCAGTTTAACAGGTCGTTCTAGGGTCTACGAGCAGTACTTC; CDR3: CASSLTGRSRVYEQYF